Below, 22 T cell receptor beta chains from the same sample are listed, as sequenced in a study of blood T cell repertoires in COVID-19. TCRdb keeps only in-frame clones here, not all; method: immunoSEQ multiplex PCR. The profile shows over 250,000 clones, roughly 88% of them singletons. Sequences were obtained from peripheral blood. These receptors were collected from a woman in her thirties with acute or convalescent COVID-19.

The chain is built from TRBV5-4 and TRBJ2-5; the D gene is possibly TRBD2 (6 bases). This CDR3 comprises 15 residues. The germline CDR1 and CDR2 sequences are SGHNT and YYREEE (reference sequence). The germline V and J ends were trimmed by 4 bases and 4 bases, with 17 bases remaining between them. Written as DNA, the CDR3 is TGTGCCAGCAGCCTGAACGGGAGAGGAGGAGAGACCCAGTACTTC. Its translation: CASSLNGRGGETQYF.

In its sample, this clone was seen a few times. CDR3 in DNA: TGTGCCTGGCCCGACGGGGGGGGTGGAAAGCCCTATAATTCACCCCTCCACTTT. It yields the protein CAWPDGGGGKPYNSPLHF. This rearrangement joins TRBV30 to TRBJ1-6; tentative D call: TRBD1 (5 bases). In germline, CDR1 is GTSNPN, CDR2 SVGIG (reference sequence). V lost 5 bases to trimming and J lost 2 bases, with 22 bases between them. The CDR3 contains 18 residues.

The gene calls are TRBV9 and TRBJ2-7; 10 bases agree with TRBD2. This CDR3 has 17 amino acids. Per germline, CDR1 SGDLS and CDR2 YYNGEE. Trimming cost V 1 base and J 7 bases; bases outside gene matches: 14. The CDR3 DNA follows: TGTGCCAGCAGCGTATCCCCCCGGACTAGCGGCCACCTTGAGCAGTACTTC. Translation: CASSVSPRTSGHLEQYF.

The chain joins TRBV20-1 to TRBJ2-3, with D possibly matching TRBD1 (6 bases). This CDR3 has 13 amino acids. Per the germline V gene, CDR1 is DFQATT and CDR2 is SNEGSKA (reference sequence). With 3 bases removed from V and 2 bases from J, the gap between germline ends came to 9 bases. This CDR3 is CSASRDITDTQYF. In nucleotides, the CDR3 is TGCAGTGCTAGTCGGGACATCACAGATACGCAGTATTTT.

V gene TRBV27 combines with J gene TRBJ2-1; 7 nucleotides line up with TRBD2. Germline lookup yields CDR1 MNHEY and CDR2 SMNVEV (reference sequence). CDR3 length: 16 amino acids. V lost 2 bases to trimming and J lost 6 bases; unmatched junction nucleotides: 10. CDR3 DNA: TGTGCCAGCAGTTTAACGGGCCGGGGGGTGGGCAATGAGCAGTTCTTC. Translated, it gives CASSLTGRGVGNEQFF.

The rearrangement links TRBV11-2 to TRBJ1-1; no clear D. Trimming shortened V by 6 bases and J by 4 bases, and 9 bases separated the two germline ends. CDR1 SGHAT and CDR2 FQNNGV come from the germline V gene. This CDR3 spans 12 amino acids. The CDR3: CASSLIPTEAFF. CDR3 in DNA: TGTGCCAGCAGTCTAATCCCCACTGAAGCTTTCTTT.

This clone was seen only a few times. This sequence joins TRBV14 and TRBJ1-1; D might be TRBD1 (6 bases). Germline-derived CDR1 and CDR2 are SGHDN and FVKESK. V shed 3 bases and J shed 4 bases, with 15 bases lying between them. The CDR3 covers 15 residues. The CDR3 sequence is CASSQMYRAATEAFF. CDR3 nucleotide sequence: TGTGCCAGCAGCCAGATGTACAGGGCGGCCACTGAAGCTTTCTTT.

The chain carries TRBV9 and TRBJ2-3; 15 bases agree with TRBD2. V shed 4 bases, J shed 0 bases, and the junction held 6 bases outside the gene matches. The CDR3 has 18 residues. Germline lookup yields CDR1 SGDLS and CDR2 YYNGEE. The CDR3 DNA is TGTGCCAGCAGCCTCGGGACTAGCGGGAGGTCTAGCACAGATACGCAGTATTTT. It is translated as CASSLGTSGRSSTDTQYF.

The rearrangement joins TRBV6-5 to TRBJ1-2, with D tentatively TRBD1 (5 bases). The CDR3 runs to 11 residues. V gave up 6 bases and J gave up 7 bases, with 9 bases separating them. Germline V gene sequence: CDR1 MNHEY, CDR2 SVGAGI. The CDR3 nucleotides are TGTGCCAGCAGGAAGGGGTTTGGCTACACCTTC. The encoded protein is CASRKGFGYTF.

The CDR3 spells CATSSGRASGELFF. CDR3 nucleotides: TGTGCCACCTCTAGCGGGAGGGCGTCCGGGGAGCTGTTTTTT. The chain recombines TRBV24-1 with TRBJ2-2; 12 nucleotides align to TRBD2. The V and J ends lost 9 bases and 6 bases, in that order; junction bases with no gene match: 4. Germline CDR1 is KGHDR and CDR2 is SFDVKD. The CDR3 contains 14 residues.

The CDR3 coding sequence is TGTGCCAGCAGCTTTACAAGCACTGAAGCTTTCTTT. Its protein is CASSFTSTEAFF. The chain joins TRBV11-2 to TRBJ1-1, with D unresolved. The V and J ends lost 3 bases and 4 bases respectively, with 6 bases between them. CDR1 is SGHAT, CDR2 FQNNGV, per germline. CDR3 length equals 12 residues.

CDR3 coding DNA: TGCGCCAGCAGCTTGAACAGGGAAGGCTACACCTTC. This translates into CASSLNREGYTF. V and J are TRBV5-1 and TRBJ1-2, with D possibly TRBD1 on 6 matching bases. The CDR3 is 12 residues long. Looked up from germline, CDR1 is SGHRS and CDR2 is YFSETQ. V dropped 1 base and J dropped 8 bases, with 9 bases sitting between them.

This clone was found once. The chain uses TRBV3-1 (or the pseudogene TRBV3-2) and TRBJ2-2; D call uncertain. Per the germline V gene, CDR1 is LGHDT and CDR2 is YNNKEL (reference sequence). The CDR3 runs to 15 residues. The V and J ends lost 0 bases and 1 base respectively, with 6 bases between them. The CDR3 DNA sequence: TGTGCCAGCAGCCAAGATAATCGGAACACCGGGGAGCTGTTTTTT. Protein: CASSQDNRNTGELFF.

The chain is built from TRBV11-2 and TRBJ1-2; no reliable D call. There are 13 residues in the CDR3. The germline V and J ends were trimmed by 5 bases and 8 bases, with 15 bases remaining between them. The V gene's germline CDR1 is SGHAT and CDR2 FQNNGV. CDR3 region: CASSPTGKGGYTF. The CDR3, as DNA: TGTGCCAGCAGCCCCACCGGGAAAGGGGGCTACACCTTC. The whole variable domain, remainder taken from reference TRBV11-2 and TRBJ1-2, is EAGVAQSPRYKIIEKRQSVAFWCNPISGHATLYWYQQILGQGPKLLIQFQNNGVVDDSQLPKDRFSAERLKGVDSTLKIQPAKLEDSAVYLCASSPTGKGGYTFGSGTRLTVV.

The genes are TRBV19 and TRBJ2-1; tentatively, D is TRBD2 (6 bases). V shed 7 bases and J shed 7 bases, with 14 bases lying between them. Germline CDR1 reads LNHDA; CDR2 reads SQIVND (reference sequence). CDR3 size: 13 residues. The CDR3 DNA follows: TGTGCCAGTACTGGACTACTCCGGAATGAGCAGTTCTTC. This sequence encodes CASTGLLRNEQFF.

This chain joins TRBV6-2 or TRBV6-3 and TRBJ2-7, with 8 nucleotides matching TRBD2. The J segment lost 2 bases and the V segment lost 4 bases, leaving 10 bases of the junction unmatched. The CDR3 extends over 16 amino acids. Germline V gene data show CDR1 as MNHEY and CDR2 as SVGEGT. The DNA of the CDR3 is TGTGCCAGCAGTTCCGTCCCGGGACTAGTAACCTACGAGCAGTACTTC. Encoded protein: CASSSVPGLVTYEQYF.

In DNA form, the CDR3 reads TGTGCCAGCATGTTCGACAGGGGAAATTCACCCCTCCACTTT. It is translated as CASMFDRGNSPLHF. V and J are TRBV2 and TRBJ1-6, with 8 bases that match TRBD1. The CDR3 totals 14 residues. CDR1 and CDR2 from the germline V gene are SNHLY and FYNNEI. V was pared by 7 bases and J by 7 bases, with 6 bases of the junction left unmatched.

The chain is built from TRBV14 and TRBJ2-3; D may be TRBD2 (5 bases). The CDR3 length is 14 residues. In germline, CDR1 is SGHDN, CDR2 FVKESK. The ends were cut back, 1 base at V and 8 bases at J, with 13 bases in the middle. The CDR3 here is CASSQVGTRGTQYF. CDR3 nucleotide sequence: TGTGCCAGCAGCCAAGTGGGTACTCGGGGTACGCAGTATTTT.

The chain couples TRBV3-1 (or the pseudogene TRBV3-2) to TRBJ2-1; 7 bases are shared with TRBD1. The CDR3 has 16 amino acids. The V segment lost 0 bases and the J segment 8 bases; nucleotides outside the gene matches: 10. Germline lookup yields CDR1 LGHDT and CDR2 YNNKEL (reference sequence). CDR3 in amino acids: CASSQDLAATGDEQFF. The CDR3, as DNA: TGTGCCAGCAGCCAAGATCTGGCGGCTACAGGGGATGAGCAGTTCTTC.

The V call is TRBV2, the J call TRBJ2-3; TRBD2 aligns across 7 bases. Trimming cost V 6 bases and J 15 bases; bases outside gene matches: 9. The germline V gene has CDR1 SNHLY and CDR2 FYNNEI. This CDR3 has 11 residues. CDR3 nucleotides: TGTGCCAGCAGACGACTAGCCGAGGCATATTTT. Residues: CASRRLAEAYF.

The chain recombines TRBV6-4 with TRBJ2-3, with 10 bases fitting TRBD2. This CDR3 comprises 15 residues. The V gene's germline CDR1 is MRHNA and CDR2 SNTAGT. V gave up 2 bases and J gave up 4 bases; unmatched junction bases: 3. CDR3 coding DNA: TGTGCCAGCAGTGACGGGACTAGCGAGGCAGATACGCAGTATTTT. It specifies CASSDGTSEADTQYF.

The V and J genes are TRBV29-1 and TRBJ2-5; TRBD2 agrees at 7 bases. Germline V gives CDR1 SQVTM, CDR2 ANQGSEA. The junction had 12 bases not matched to a gene; V was cut back by 7 bases and J by 7 bases. This CDR3 is 13 amino acids long. CDR3 sequence: CSARGRELVTQYF. CDR3 DNA sequence: TGCAGCGCCCGAGGGCGGGAGCTTGTGACCCAGTACTTC.